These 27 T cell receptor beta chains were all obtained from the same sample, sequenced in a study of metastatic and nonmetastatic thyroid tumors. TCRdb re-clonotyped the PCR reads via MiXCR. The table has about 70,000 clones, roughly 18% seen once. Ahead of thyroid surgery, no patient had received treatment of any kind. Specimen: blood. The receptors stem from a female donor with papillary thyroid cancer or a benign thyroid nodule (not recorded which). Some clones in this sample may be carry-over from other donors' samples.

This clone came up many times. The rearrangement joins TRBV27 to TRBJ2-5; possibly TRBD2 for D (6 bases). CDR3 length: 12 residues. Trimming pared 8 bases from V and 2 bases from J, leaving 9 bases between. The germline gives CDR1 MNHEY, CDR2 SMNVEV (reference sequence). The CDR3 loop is CASRDLQETQYF. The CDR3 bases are TGTGCCAGCCGGGACTTACAAGAGACCCAGTACTTC.

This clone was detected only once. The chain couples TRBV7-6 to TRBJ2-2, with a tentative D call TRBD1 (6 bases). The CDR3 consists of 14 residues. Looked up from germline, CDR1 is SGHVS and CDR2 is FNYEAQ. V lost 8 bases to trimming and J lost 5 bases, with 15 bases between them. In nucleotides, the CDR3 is TGTGCCAGCGGGAGCCTTAGGGGGACCGGGGAGCTGTTTTTT. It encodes CASGSLRGTGELFF.

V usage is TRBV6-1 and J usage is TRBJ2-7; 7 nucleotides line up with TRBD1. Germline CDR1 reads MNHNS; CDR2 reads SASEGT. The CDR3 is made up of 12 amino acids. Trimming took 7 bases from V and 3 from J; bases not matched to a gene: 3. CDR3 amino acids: CASTRDSYEQYF. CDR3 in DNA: TGTGCCAGCACCCGGGACAGCTACGAGCAGTACTTC.

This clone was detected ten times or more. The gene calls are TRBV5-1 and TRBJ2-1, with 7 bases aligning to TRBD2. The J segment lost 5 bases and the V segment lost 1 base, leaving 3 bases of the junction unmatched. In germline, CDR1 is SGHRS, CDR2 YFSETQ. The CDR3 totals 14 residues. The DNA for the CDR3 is TGCGCCAGCAGCTTGAGCCTAGCGGACAATGAGCAGTTCTTC. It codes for CASSLSLADNEQFF.

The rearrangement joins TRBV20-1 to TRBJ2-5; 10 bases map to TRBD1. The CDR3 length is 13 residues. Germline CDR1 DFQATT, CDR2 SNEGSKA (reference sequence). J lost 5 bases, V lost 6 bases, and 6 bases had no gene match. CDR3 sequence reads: CSAPGQGSETQYF. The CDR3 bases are TGCAGTGCCCCGGGACAGGGGTCCGAGACCCAGTACTTC.

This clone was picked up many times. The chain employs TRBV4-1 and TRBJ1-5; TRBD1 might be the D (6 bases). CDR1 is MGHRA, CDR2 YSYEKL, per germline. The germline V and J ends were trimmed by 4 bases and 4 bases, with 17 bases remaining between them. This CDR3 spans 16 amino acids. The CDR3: CASSPWPRTANQPQHF. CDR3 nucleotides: TGCGCCAGCAGCCCCTGGCCGCGGACAGCTAATCAGCCCCAGCATTTT.

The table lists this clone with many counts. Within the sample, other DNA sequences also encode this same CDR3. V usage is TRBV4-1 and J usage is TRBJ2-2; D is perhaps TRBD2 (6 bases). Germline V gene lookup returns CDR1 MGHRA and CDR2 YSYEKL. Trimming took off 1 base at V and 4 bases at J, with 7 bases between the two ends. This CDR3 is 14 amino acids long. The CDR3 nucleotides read TGCGCCAGCAGCCAAGTGGGGGGCACCGGGGAGCTGTTTTTT. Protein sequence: CASSQVGGTGELFF.

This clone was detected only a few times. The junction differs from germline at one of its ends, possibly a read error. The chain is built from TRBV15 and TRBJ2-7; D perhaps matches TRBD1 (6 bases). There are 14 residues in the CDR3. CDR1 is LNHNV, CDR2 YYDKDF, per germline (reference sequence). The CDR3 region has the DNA TGTGCCACCTCCTGGACAGTGAACTTCTACGATCAGTACTTC. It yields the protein CATSWTVNFYDQYF.

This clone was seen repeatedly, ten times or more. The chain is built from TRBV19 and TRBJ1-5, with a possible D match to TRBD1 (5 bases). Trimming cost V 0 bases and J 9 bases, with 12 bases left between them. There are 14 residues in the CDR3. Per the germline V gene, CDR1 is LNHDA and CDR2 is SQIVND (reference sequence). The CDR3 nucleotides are TGTGCCAGTAGTATAGATCAGGGACTGGGGCCCCAGCATTTT. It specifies CASSIDQGLGPQHF.

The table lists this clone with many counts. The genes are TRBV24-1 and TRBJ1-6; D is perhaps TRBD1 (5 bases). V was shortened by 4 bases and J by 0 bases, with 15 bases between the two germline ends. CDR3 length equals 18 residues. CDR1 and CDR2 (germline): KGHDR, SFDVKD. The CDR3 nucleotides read TGTGCCACCAGTGAAGGTCCGGGACCGAGCTCCTATAATTCACCCCTCCACTTT. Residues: CATSEGPGPSSYNSPLHF.

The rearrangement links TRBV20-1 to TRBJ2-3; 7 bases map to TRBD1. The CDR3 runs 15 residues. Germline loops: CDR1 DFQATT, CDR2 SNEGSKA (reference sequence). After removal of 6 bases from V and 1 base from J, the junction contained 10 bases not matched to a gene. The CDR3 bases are TGCAGTGCCCGCCCGGGACAGAGACGCACAGATACGCAGTATTTT. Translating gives CSARPGQRRTDTQYF.

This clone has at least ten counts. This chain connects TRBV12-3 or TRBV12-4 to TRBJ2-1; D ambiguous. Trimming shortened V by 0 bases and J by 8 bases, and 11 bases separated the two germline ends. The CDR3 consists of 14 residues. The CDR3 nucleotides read TGTGCCAGCAGTTTAGCGCGGTCCCGGGATGAGCAGTTCTTC. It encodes CASSLARSRDEQFF.

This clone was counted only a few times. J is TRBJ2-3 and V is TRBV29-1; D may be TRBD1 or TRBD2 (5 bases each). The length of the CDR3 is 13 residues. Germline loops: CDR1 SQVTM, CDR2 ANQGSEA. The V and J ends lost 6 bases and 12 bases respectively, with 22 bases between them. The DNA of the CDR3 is TGCAGCGTCCGCCCGGATGCAGGGAGCCAACAGTATTTT. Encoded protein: CSVRPDAGSQQYF.

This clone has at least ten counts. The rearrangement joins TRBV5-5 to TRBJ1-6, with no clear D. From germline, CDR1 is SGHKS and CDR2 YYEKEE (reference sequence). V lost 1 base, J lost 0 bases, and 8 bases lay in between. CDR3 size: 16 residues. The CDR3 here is CASSLTVSSYNSPLHF. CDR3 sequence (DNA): TGTGCCAGCAGCTTGACGGTTAGCTCCTATAATTCACCCCTCCACTTT.

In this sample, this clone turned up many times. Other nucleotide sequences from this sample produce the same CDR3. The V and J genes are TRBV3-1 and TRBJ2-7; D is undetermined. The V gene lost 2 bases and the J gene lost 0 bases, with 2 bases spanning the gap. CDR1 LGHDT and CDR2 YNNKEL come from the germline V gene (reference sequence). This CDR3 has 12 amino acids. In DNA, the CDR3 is TGTGCCAGCAGCCAACGCTCCTACGAGCAGTACTTC. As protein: CASSQRSYEQYF.

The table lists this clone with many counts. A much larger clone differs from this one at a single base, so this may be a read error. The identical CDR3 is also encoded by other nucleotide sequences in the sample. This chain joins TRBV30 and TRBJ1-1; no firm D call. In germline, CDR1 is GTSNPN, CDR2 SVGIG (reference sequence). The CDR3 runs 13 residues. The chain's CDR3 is CAWLPPGNTEAFF. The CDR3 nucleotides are TGTGCCTGGCTTCCCCCGGGGAACACTGAGGCTTTCTTT. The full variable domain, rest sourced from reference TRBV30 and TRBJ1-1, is SQTIHQWPATLVQPVGSPLSLECTVEGTSNPNLYWYRQAAGRGLQLLFYSVGIGQISSEVPQNLSASRPQDRQFILSSKKLLLSDSGFYLCAWLPPGNTEAFFGQGTRLTVV.

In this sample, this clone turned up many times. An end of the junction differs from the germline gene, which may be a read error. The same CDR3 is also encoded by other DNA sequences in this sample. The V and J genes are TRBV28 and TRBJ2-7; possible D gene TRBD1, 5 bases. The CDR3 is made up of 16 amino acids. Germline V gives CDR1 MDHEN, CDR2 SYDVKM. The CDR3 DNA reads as TGCGCCAGCAGTTTTGACCAGGAACAGGTCTGGCACGAGCAGTACTTC. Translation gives CASSFDQEQVWHEQYF.

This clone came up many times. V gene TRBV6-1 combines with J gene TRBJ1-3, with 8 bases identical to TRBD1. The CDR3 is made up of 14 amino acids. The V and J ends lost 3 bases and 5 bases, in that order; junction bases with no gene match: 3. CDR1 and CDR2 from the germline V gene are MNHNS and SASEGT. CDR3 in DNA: TGTGCCAGCAGTGATGACAGGGGAAGAAACACCATATATTTT. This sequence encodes CASSDDRGRNTIYF.

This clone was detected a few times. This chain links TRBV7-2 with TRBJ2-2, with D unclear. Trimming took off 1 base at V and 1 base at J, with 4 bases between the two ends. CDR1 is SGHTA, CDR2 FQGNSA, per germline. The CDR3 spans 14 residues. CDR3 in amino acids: CASSLEGNTGELFF. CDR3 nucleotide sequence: TGTGCCAGCAGCTTAGAAGGGAACACCGGGGAGCTGTTTTTT.

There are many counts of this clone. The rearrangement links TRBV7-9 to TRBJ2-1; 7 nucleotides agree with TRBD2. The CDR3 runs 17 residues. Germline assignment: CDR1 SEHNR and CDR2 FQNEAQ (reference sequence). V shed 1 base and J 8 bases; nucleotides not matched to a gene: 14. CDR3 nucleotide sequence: TGTGCCAGCAGCTTAGAGATTAGCGGGTACCCCCGGCATGAGCAGTTCTTC. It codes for CASSLEISGYPRHEQFF.

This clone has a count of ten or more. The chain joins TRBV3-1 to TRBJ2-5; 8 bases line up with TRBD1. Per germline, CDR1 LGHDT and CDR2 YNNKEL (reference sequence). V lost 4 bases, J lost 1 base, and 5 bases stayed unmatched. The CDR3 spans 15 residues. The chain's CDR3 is CASSLRDRIQETQYF. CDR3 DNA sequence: TGTGCCAGCAGCCTCCGGGACAGGATCCAAGAGACCCAGTACTTC.

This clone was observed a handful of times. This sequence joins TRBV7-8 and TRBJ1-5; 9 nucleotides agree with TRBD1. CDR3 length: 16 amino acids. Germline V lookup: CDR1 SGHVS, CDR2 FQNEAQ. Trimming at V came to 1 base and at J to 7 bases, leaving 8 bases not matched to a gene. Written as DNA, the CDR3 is TGTGCCAGCAGCTTAGATGGGACAGGGACGGGGCAGCCCCAGCATTTT. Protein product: CASSLDGTGTGQPQHF.

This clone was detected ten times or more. CDR3 in amino acids: CASTASEAVGEKLFF. The CDR3 DNA sequence: TGTGCCAGCACGGCCTCCGAGGCCGTGGGTGAAAAACTGTTTTTT. The chain couples TRBV27 to TRBJ1-4; D is undetermined. V was shortened by 7 bases and J by 7 bases, with 19 bases between the two germline ends. Germline CDR1 is MNHEY and CDR2 is SMNVEV (reference sequence). The CDR3 is 15 amino acids.

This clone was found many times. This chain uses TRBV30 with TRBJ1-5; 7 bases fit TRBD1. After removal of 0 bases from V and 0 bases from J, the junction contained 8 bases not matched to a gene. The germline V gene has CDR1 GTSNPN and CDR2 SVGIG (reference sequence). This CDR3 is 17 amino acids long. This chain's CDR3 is CAWSVMAGGYSNQPQHF. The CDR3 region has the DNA TGTGCCTGGAGTGTTATGGCAGGGGGATATAGCAATCAGCCCCAGCATTTT.

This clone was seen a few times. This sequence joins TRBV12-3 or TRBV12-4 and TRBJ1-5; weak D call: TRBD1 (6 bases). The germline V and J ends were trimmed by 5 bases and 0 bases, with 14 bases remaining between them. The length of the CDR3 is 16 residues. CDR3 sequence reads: CASSTPTGNSNQPQHF. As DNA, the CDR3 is TGTGCCAGCAGTACCCCGACAGGTAATAGCAATCAGCCCCAGCATTTT.

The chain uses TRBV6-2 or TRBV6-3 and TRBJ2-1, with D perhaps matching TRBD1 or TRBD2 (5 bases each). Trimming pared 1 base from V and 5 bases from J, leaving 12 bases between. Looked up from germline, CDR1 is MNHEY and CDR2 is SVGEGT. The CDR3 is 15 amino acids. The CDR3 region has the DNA TGTGCCAGCAGTTACTTGGGACCGCAAAACAATGAGCAGTTCTTC. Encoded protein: CASSYLGPQNNEQFF.

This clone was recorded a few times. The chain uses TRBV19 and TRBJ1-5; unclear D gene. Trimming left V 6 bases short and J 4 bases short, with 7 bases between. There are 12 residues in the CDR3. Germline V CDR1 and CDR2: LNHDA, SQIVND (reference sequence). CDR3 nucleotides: TGTGCCAGTAGCCCTTGGAATCAGCCCCAGCATTTT. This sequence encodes CASSPWNQPQHF.